One sample yielded the 30 T cell receptor beta chains listed below, sequenced in a study of blood T cell repertoires in COVID-19. Only in-frame clones appear in the TCRdb table, and some are missing; sequencing was by immunoSEQ multiplex PCR. In the table there are roughly 100,000 clones, about 90% of which are singletons. The sequencing input was peripheral blood. These receptors all stem from a woman aged 55-70 years with acute or convalescent COVID-19.

The chain joins TRBV30 to TRBJ1-2; 7 nucleotides align to TRBD1. Trimming cost V 2 bases and J 4 bases; bases outside gene matches: 7. Germline CDR1 reads GTSNPN; CDR2 reads SVGIG (reference sequence). This CDR3 has 14 residues. CDR3 sequence reads: CAWSPGGSGYGYTF. The DNA of the CDR3 is TGTGCCTGGAGTCCAGGGGGAAGCGGCTATGGCTACACCTTC. Full variable domain (remainder filled in from reference TRBV30 and TRBJ1-2): SQTIHQWPATLVQPVGSPLSLECTVEGTSNPNLYWYRQAAGRGLQLLFYSVGIGQISSEVPQNLSASRPQDRQFILSSKKLLLSDSGFYLCAWSPGGSGYGYTFGSGTRLTVV.

This clone was observed a handful of times. This chain uses TRBV27 with TRBJ2-2; D uncertain. Germline V gene data show CDR1 as MNHEY and CDR2 as SMNVEV (reference sequence). V was shortened by 3 bases and J by 0 bases, with 8 bases between the two germline ends. The CDR3 sequence is 15 residues long. The DNA for the CDR3 is TGTGCCAGCAGTTTGACACACGCGAACACCGGGGAGCTGTTTTTT. Encoded protein: CASSLTHANTGELFF.

The chain links TRBV5-1 to TRBJ1-5; tentative D call: TRBD1 (5 bases). The ends were cut back, 0 bases at V and 4 bases at J, with 11 bases in the middle. The CDR3 extends over 15 amino acids. Germline assignment: CDR1 SGHRS and CDR2 YFSETQ. CDR3 residues: CASSLAGEGNQPQHF. CDR3 sequence (DNA): TGCGCCAGCAGCTTGGCGGGGGAGGGGAATCAGCCCCAGCATTTT.

The chain carries TRBV6-1 and TRBJ1-3, with D unclear. Trimming left V 2 bases short and J 0 bases short, with 8 bases between. The germline V gene encodes CDR1 MNHNS and CDR2 SASEGT. This CDR3 region has 15 residues. The CDR3 loop is CASSENSNSGNTIYF. DNA of the CDR3: TGTGCCAGCAGTGAAAACAGCAACTCTGGAAACACCATATATTTT.

This rearrangement joins TRBV5-6 to TRBJ2-2, with D possibly being TRBD2 (5 bases). There are 15 residues in the CDR3. Between the trimmed V and J ends, which lost 1 base and 6 bases, there was a span of 13 bases. The germline CDR1 and CDR2 sequences are SGHDT and YYEEEE. The DNA of the CDR3 is TGTGCCAGCAGCTTGCCGGGCCTGAGGGCCGGGGAGCTGTTTTTT. It translates to CASSLPGLRAGELFF.

This clone was observed a few times. The chain has TRBV5-4 and TRBJ2-1; 10 nucleotides agree with TRBD2. The CDR3 has 17 amino acids. Germline CDR1 SGHNT, CDR2 YYREEE (reference sequence). Trimming at V came to 4 bases and at J to 7 bases, leaving 14 bases not matched to a gene. CDR3 sequence (DNA): TGTGCCAGCAGCGGCGGCCCGAGCGGGACTAGCGTTAATGAGCAGTTCTTC. Translation: CASSGGPSGTSVNEQFF.

This chain links TRBV3-1 (or the pseudogene TRBV3-2) with TRBJ1-1; 7 bases line up with TRBD1. The CDR3 spans 14 residues. J was trimmed by 5 bases and V by 4 bases; bases with no gene match: 7. CDR1 and CDR2 from the germline V gene are LGHDT and YNNKEL (reference sequence). The CDR3 nucleotides are TGTGCCAGCAGCCCCCTGGCAGGGGGGACTGAAGCTTTCTTT. Its protein product is CASSPLAGGTEAFF.

The chain is built from TRBV7-2 and TRBJ2-2; TRBD2 is a possible D gene (6 bases). CDR3 length: 15 residues. The germline V gene has CDR1 SGHTA and CDR2 FQGNSA. V was clipped by 5 bases and J by 2 bases, with 12 bases between them. The CDR3 here is CASSLNSGNTGELFF. CDR3 nucleotide sequence: TGTGCCAGCAGCCTAAATAGCGGAAACACCGGGGAGCTGTTTTTT.

The chain couples TRBV10-3 to TRBJ1-1, with TRBD1 as a possible D gene (6 bases). Trimming cost V 6 bases and J 1 base, with 15 bases left between them. The germline V gene has CDR1 ENHRY and CDR2 SYGVKD. The CDR3 consists of 15 residues. The CDR3 sequence: CAISPHLTGNTEAFF. In DNA, the CDR3 is TGTGCCATCAGCCCCCACCTGACAGGGAACACTGAAGCTTTCTTT.

This clone was counted a single time. An end of the junction differs from the germline gene, which may be a read error. The chain joins TRBV6-1 to TRBJ2-7; D is possibly TRBD2 (5 bases). CDR1 and CDR2 (germline): MNHNS, SASEGT. CDR3 length: 14 residues. The CDR3 nucleotides read TGTGCCAGCAGTGAAGCTAGGGAGAGACGACCAAAACTATTC. Its protein product is CASSEARERRPKLF.

The chain recombines TRBV28 with TRBJ2-3, with D perhaps TRBD2 (6 bases). Germline lookup yields CDR1 MDHEN and CDR2 SYDVKM. V was cut by 3 bases and J by 5 bases, with 15 bases left in between. The CDR3 extends over 15 amino acids. The CDR3 sequence is CASSFFGGRGDTQYF. For the CDR3, the DNA is TGTGCCAGCAGTTTTTTCGGGGGACGAGGAGATACGCAGTATTTT.

The chain is built from TRBV3-1 (or the pseudogene TRBV3-2) and TRBJ2-1; D may be TRBD2 (5 bases). The CDR3 is 15 residues long. V was cut by 4 bases and J by 0 bases, with 10 bases left in between. The V gene's germline CDR1 is LGHDT and CDR2 YNNKEL (reference sequence). The CDR3 loop reads CASSRKLDSYNEQFF. For the CDR3, the DNA is TGTGCCAGCAGCCGCAAACTAGACTCCTACAATGAGCAGTTCTTC.

This chain links TRBV18 with TRBJ1-2; 8 nucleotides match TRBD1. The CDR3 is made up of 15 amino acids. Germline CDR1 reads KGHSH; CDR2 reads LQKENI. The V gene end was trimmed by 4 bases and the J gene end by 3 bases; junction bases not matched to a gene: 7. Written as DNA, the CDR3 is TGTGCCAGCTCACTCGGACAGGGAGCTGACTATGGCTACACCTTC. It translates to CASSLGQGADYGYTF.

The chain recombines TRBV9 with TRBJ2-5, with 7 bases that match TRBD2. With 0 bases clipped from V and 0 bases from J, the junction kept 8 bases outside the gene matches. Germline lookup yields CDR1 SGDLS and CDR2 YYNGEE. The CDR3 has 17 residues. The DNA of the CDR3 is TGTGCCAGCAGCGTAGGGGGCGAGGGAGGGAACCAAGAGACCCAGTACTTC. This codes for CASSVGGEGGNQETQYF.

This chain uses TRBV29-1 with TRBJ1-2, with D possibly TRBD1 on 5 matching bases. Germline CDR1 reads SQVTM; CDR2 reads ANQGSEA. With 8 bases removed from V and 8 bases from J, the gap between germline ends came to 18 bases. CDR3 length equals 12 residues. The CDR3 nucleotides read TGCAGCATCCAAGGGGACGGGAGAGGCTACACCTTC. It yields the protein CSIQGDGRGYTF.

V and J are TRBV5-1 and TRBJ2-5, with D maybe TRBD1 (7 bases). CDR1 and CDR2 from the germline V gene are SGHRS and YFSETQ. V lost 4 bases to trimming and J lost 1 base, with 14 bases between them. The CDR3 is 15 residues long. In DNA form, the CDR3 reads TGCGCCAGCAGCCCCAGGGGGGCGACCCAAGAGACCCAGTACTTC. Protein sequence: CASSPRGATQETQYF.

V usage is TRBV20-1 and J usage is TRBJ2-7; 8 nucleotides align to TRBD2. This CDR3 region has 13 residues. Germline V gene sequence: CDR1 DFQATT, CDR2 SNEGSKA (reference sequence). V trimming: 3 bases; J trimming: 5 bases; junction bases outside the gene matches: 6. Here the CDR3 reads CSASYGRGDEQYF. CDR3 DNA: TGCAGTGCTAGTTACGGGAGGGGTGACGAGCAGTACTTC.

This chain connects TRBV28 to TRBJ2-7; 16 nucleotides match TRBD2. CDR3 length: 20 residues. The V segment lost 3 bases and the J segment 2 bases; nucleotides outside the gene matches: 13. Germline CDR1 and CDR2: MDHEN and SYDVKM. The CDR3 coding sequence is TGTGCCAGCAGTTTGGGGCCACCCGGGACTAGCGGGAGGGCCGCCTACGAGCAGTACTTC. Translating it yields CASSLGPPGTSGRAAYEQYF.

The rearrangement links TRBV10-3 to TRBJ1-1; 7 positions agree with TRBD1. CDR3 size: 13 residues. The ends lost 5 bases at V and 1 base at J; junction bases unmatched: 1. The germline gives CDR1 ENHRY, CDR2 SYGVKD. CDR3 sequence reads: CAISTGENTEAFF. The CDR3, as DNA: TGTGCCATCAGTACAGGGGAGAACACTGAAGCTTTCTTT.

The chain couples TRBV28 to TRBJ1-4; TRBD1 might be the D (6 bases). Trimming pared 6 bases from V and 10 bases from J, leaving 12 bases between. The CDR3 loop spans 12 amino acids. Per the germline V gene, CDR1 is MDHEN and CDR2 is SYDVKM. The CDR3 reads CASRAGALKLFF. In DNA form, the CDR3 reads TGTGCCAGCAGGGCGGGGGCCCTAAAACTGTTTTTT.

This chain links TRBV4-1 with TRBJ1-2; TRBD1 aligns across 10 bases. The CDR3 is made up of 16 amino acids. Germline CDR1 is MGHRA and CDR2 is YSYEKL. V lost 3 bases and J lost 6; bases outside the gene matches: 10. The CDR3 DNA is TGCGCCAGCAGCCAGGGAGACCGGGACAGGGGAAATGGCTACACCTTC. Protein product: CASSQGDRDRGNGYTF.

This clone appeared once. The J gene is TRBJ2-3, the V gene TRBV9, with unresolved D. CDR1 is SGDLS and CDR2 is YYNGEE in the germline V gene. CDR3 length equals 14 residues. V was trimmed by 0 bases and J by 5 bases, leaving 10 bases between them. CDR3 sequence: CASSVDEVVDTQYF. The CDR3 nucleotides are TGTGCCAGCAGCGTAGATGAGGTAGTAGATACGCAGTATTTT.

The chain carries TRBV19 and TRBJ2-1, with D maybe TRBD2 (5 bases). The V gene lost 3 bases and the J gene lost 8 bases, with 14 bases spanning the gap. Germline CDR1 is LNHDA and CDR2 is SQIVND (reference sequence). The CDR3 runs 14 residues. This chain's CDR3 is CASSISQLAYEQFF. Written as DNA, the CDR3 is TGTGCCAGTAGTATCTCCCAGCTAGCCTATGAGCAGTTCTTC.

This chain links TRBV6-5 with TRBJ2-7, with a weak D call TRBD1 (5 bases). With 11 bases removed from V and 3 bases from J, the gap between germline ends came to 11 bases. There are 11 residues in the CDR3. Germline V gives CDR1 MNHEY, CDR2 SVGAGI. CDR3: CALNRGYEQYF. The CDR3, as DNA: TGTGCCCTTAATAGGGGCTACGAGCAGTACTTC.

V gene TRBV11-3 combines with J gene TRBJ2-2; possibly TRBD1 for D (6 bases). Germline values: CDR1 SGHNT, CDR2 YENEEA. The V and J ends lost 5 bases and 6 bases respectively, with 16 bases between them. This CDR3 comprises 15 residues. CDR3 protein: CASSPNTGFPGELFF. The CDR3 region has the DNA TGTGCCAGCAGCCCTAACACAGGGTTCCCCGGGGAGCTGTTTTTT.

This chain links TRBV5-1 with TRBJ2-2; TRBD2 agrees at 8 bases. The CDR3 has 13 amino acids. V was clipped by 5 bases and J by 3 bases; unmatched bases: 0. Germline V lookup: CDR1 SGHRS, CDR2 YFSETQ. Here the CDR3 reads CASRLADTGELFF. DNA of the CDR3: TGCGCCAGCAGACTAGCGGACACCGGGGAGCTGTTTTTT.

V gene TRBV15 combines with J gene TRBJ1-2; tentative D call: TRBD1 (5 bases). The CDR3 has 15 residues. CDR1 is LNHNV, CDR2 YYDKDF, per germline (reference sequence). The germline V and J ends were trimmed by 2 bases and 8 bases, with 18 bases remaining between them. The CDR3 region is CATSRSTVTLGGYTF. In DNA form, the CDR3 reads TGTGCCACCAGCAGATCGACAGTTACCTTGGGAGGCTACACCTTC.

The gene calls are TRBV28 and TRBJ2-3; a possible D gene is TRBD1 (7 bases). V lost 8 bases and J lost 1, with 13 bases in between. CDR1 and CDR2 (germline): MDHEN, SYDVKM. The CDR3 consists of 14 residues. The CDR3: CASGLRGGTDTQYF. The CDR3 DNA is TGTGCCAGCGGCCTCAGGGGGGGCACAGATACGCAGTATTTT.

CDR3 sequence reads: CASRATSNEKLFF. The CDR3, as DNA: TGTGCCAGCAGGGCAACTAGTAATGAAAAACTGTTTTTT. The V and J genes are TRBV6-5 and TRBJ1-4; D remains ambiguous. In germline, CDR1 is MNHEY, CDR2 SVGAGI. The CDR3 runs to 13 residues. Trimming pared 6 bases from V and 4 bases from J, leaving 9 bases between.

The chain combines TRBV7-3 with TRBJ2-7, with D perhaps TRBD2 (5 bases). Between the trimmed V and J ends, which lost 3 bases and 4 bases, there was a span of 13 bases. This CDR3 region has 14 residues. Germline lookup yields CDR1 SGHTA and CDR2 FQGTGA. The CDR3 DNA reads TGTGCCAGCAGCTTGGGCGGAGGAGCTTACGAGCAGTACTTC. It translates to CASSLGGGAYEQYF.